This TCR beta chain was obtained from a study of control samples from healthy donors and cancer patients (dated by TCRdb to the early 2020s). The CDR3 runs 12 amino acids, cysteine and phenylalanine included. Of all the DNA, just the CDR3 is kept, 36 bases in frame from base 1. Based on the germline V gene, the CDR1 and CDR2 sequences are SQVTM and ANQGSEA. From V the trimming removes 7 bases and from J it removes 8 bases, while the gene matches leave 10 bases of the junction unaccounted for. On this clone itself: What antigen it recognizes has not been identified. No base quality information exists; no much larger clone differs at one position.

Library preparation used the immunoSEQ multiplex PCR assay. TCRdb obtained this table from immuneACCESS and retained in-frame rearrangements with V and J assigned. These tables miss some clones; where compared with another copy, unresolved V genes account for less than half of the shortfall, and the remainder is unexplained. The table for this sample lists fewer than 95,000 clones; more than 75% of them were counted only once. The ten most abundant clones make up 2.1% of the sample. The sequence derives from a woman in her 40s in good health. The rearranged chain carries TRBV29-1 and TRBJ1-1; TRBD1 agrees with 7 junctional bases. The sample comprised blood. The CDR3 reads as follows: CSGESGGLEAFF. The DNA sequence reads TGCAGCGGCGAATCAGGGGGTTTGGAAGCTTTCTTT. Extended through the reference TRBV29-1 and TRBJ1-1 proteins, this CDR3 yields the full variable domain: SAVISQKPSRDICQRGTSLTIQCQVDSQVTMMFWYRQQPGQSLTLIATANQGSEATYESGFVIDKFPISRPNLTFSTLTVSNMSPEDSSIYLCSGESGGLEAFFGQGTRLTVV.